This T cell receptor (beta chain) was profiled in a study of T cell clonality in common variable immunodeficiency. Study-wide points: CVID subjects shared fewer TCRbeta clones than healthy controls did. Fewer deletions and N-nucleotide insertions were reportedly seen in common variable immunodeficiency TCR beta sequences. What drives increased CVID clonality needs T cell subpopulation sequencing.

Trimming cost V 6 bases and J 0 bases, with 6 bases left between them. CDR1 is SNHLY, CDR2 FYNNEI, per germline. The length of the CDR3 is 13 residues. All CVID subjects were on immunoglobulin replacement for at least one year. This clone was counted between two and nine times. What it binds is unknown. The read terminates 3 residues before the CDR3 end, so the remaining end is supplied by the germline J gene. The method was immunoSEQ multiplex PCR; TCRdb's version includes in-frame clones alone and lacks a portion of them. Recorded here are about 32,000 clones, none singletons. The rearrangement uses TRBV2 and TRBJ2-4; D is uncertain. Sequenced input: peripheral blood mononuclear cells. The clonotype originates from a human donor with common variable immunodeficiency. CDR3: CASRSVAKNIQYF. Incomplete CDR3 DNA: TGTGCCAGCAGGTCGGTAGCCAAAAACATT.